Presented here are 14 T cell receptor beta chains from one specimen sequenced in a study of shared clonotypes between healthy human individuals. Clones were sequenced by immunoSEQ multiplex PCR, and TCRdb holds only the in-frame ones, with some missing. This sample has about 1.5 million clones, with 95% to 99% found just once. Sequencing was carried out using naive CD4+ T cells sorted from blood. Subset indicated: CD45RA+ positively selected. Receptors were obtained from a man aged 25 to 40 in good health.

The gene calls are TRBV5-1 and TRBJ1-1; 9 positions match TRBD1. CDR3 size: 14 residues. V dropped 5 bases and J dropped 5; count of bases not matched to a gene: 7. The germline CDR1 and CDR2 sequences are SGHRS and YFSETQ. The CDR3 region is CASSRDRVETEAFF. The DNA of the CDR3 is TGCGCCAGCAGTAGGGACAGGGTGGAAACTGAAGCTTTCTTT. The full variable domain, in which reference TRBV5-1 and TRBJ1-1 provide the parts outside the CDR3, is KAGVTQTPRYLIKTRGQQVTLSCSPISGHRSVSWYQQTPGQGLQFLFEYFSETQRNKGNFPGRFSGRQFSNSRSEMNVSTLELGDSALYLCASSRDRVETEAFFGQGTRLTVV.

V and J are TRBV7-2 and TRBJ2-5; 11 nucleotides align to TRBD2. There are 14 residues in the CDR3. The V gene's germline CDR1 is SGHTA and CDR2 FQGNSA. The V gene end was trimmed by 7 bases and the J gene end by 5 bases; junction bases not matched to a gene: 6. CDR3 residues: CASTEASGRETQYF. The CDR3 coding sequence is TGTGCCAGCACTGAAGCTAGCGGGAGGGAGACCCAGTACTTC.

V gene TRBV15 combines with J gene TRBJ2-3; D is unclear. Germline V gene data show CDR1 as LNHNV and CDR2 as YYDKDF (reference sequence). The CDR3 has 17 amino acids. Trimming left V 3 bases short and J 6 bases short, with 22 bases between. The CDR3 loop reads CATSRLLGSLEKDTQYF. The CDR3 DNA reads as TGTGCCACCAGCAGGTTGCTTGGGTCCCTCGAGAAGGATACGCAGTATTTT.

The chain employs TRBV23-1 and TRBJ2-7; D gene ambiguous. TRBV23-1 is noted as an ORF with a role that remains uncertain. The CDR3 spans 15 residues. Trimming took off 2 bases at V and 2 bases at J, with 13 bases between the two ends. The CDR3 sequence: CASSQLDEATYEQYF. The DNA for the CDR3 is TGCGCCAGCAGTCAACTGGACGAGGCTACCTACGAGCAGTACTTC.

The CDR3 DNA is TGTGCCAGCAAAGAGAACCGGGGGGTAGAAGAAAAACTGTTTTTT. It translates to CASKENRGVEEKLFF. This chain links TRBV2 with TRBJ1-4; the D gene is possibly TRBD1 (5 bases). V dropped 7 bases and J dropped 8 bases, with 20 bases sitting between them. Germline V CDR1 and CDR2: SNHLY, FYNNEI. The CDR3 extends over 15 amino acids.

The chain's CDR3 is CASSLADTAFYRGNEQFF. The CDR3 DNA sequence: TGCGCCAGCAGCTTGGCCGATACAGCATTTTACCGGGGCAATGAGCAGTTCTTC. The rearrangement joins TRBV5-1 to TRBJ2-1, with a tentative D call TRBD2 (5 bases). From germline, CDR1 is SGHRS and CDR2 YFSETQ. V shed 0 bases and J shed 6 bases, with 22 bases lying between them. This CDR3 spans 18 amino acids.

V is TRBV7-9 and J is TRBJ2-3; no firm D call. The CDR3 has 15 residues. Trimming left V 2 bases short and J 7 bases short, with 16 bases between. CDR1 and CDR2 from the germline V gene are SEHNR and FQNEAQ (reference sequence). The CDR3 region is CASSLPTISRHTQYF. As DNA, the CDR3 is TGTGCCAGCAGCTTACCGACAATCAGCAGGCATACGCAGTATTTT.

J is TRBJ2-1 and V is TRBV6-5; 13 bases fit TRBD2. The junction had 4 bases not matched to a gene; V was cut back by 6 bases and J by 5 bases. Germline V gives CDR1 MNHEY, CDR2 SVGAGI. This CDR3 is 15 amino acids long. The CDR3 is CASSRTSGSHNEQFF. The CDR3, as DNA: TGTGCCAGCAGCCGGACTAGCGGGAGCCACAATGAGCAGTTCTTC.

The chain carries TRBV4-2 and TRBJ2-5; 11 nucleotides match TRBD2. The CDR3 is 16 residues long. The junction had 4 bases not matched to a gene; V was cut back by 0 bases and J by 4 bases. Germline lookup yields CDR1 LGHNA and CDR2 YNFKEQ. The chain's CDR3 is CASSQDVAGGIETQYF. In DNA form, the CDR3 reads TGTGCCAGCAGCCAAGATGTAGCGGGAGGGATAGAGACCCAGTACTTC.

V and J are TRBV7-9 and TRBJ1-1; D remains ambiguous. The CDR3 spans 13 residues. From germline, CDR1 is SEHNR and CDR2 FQNEAQ (reference sequence). Trimming pared 0 bases from V and 11 bases from J, leaving 13 bases between. The CDR3 loop is CASSLAGPTQAFF. CDR3 coding DNA: TGTGCCAGCAGCTTAGCCGGACCCACACAGGCTTTCTTT.

The chain combines TRBV2 with TRBJ2-3; 9 positions match TRBD2. The ends lost 1 base at V and 1 base at J; junction bases unmatched: 3. CDR3 length: 16 residues. Germline loops: CDR1 SNHLY, CDR2 FYNNEI. The CDR3 nucleotides are TGTGCCAGCAGTGAAGGACTAGCGGCCGGCACAGATACGCAGTATTTT. Its protein product is CASSEGLAAGTDTQYF.

The chain recombines TRBV4-3 with TRBJ2-1; D may be TRBD2 (6 bases). Germline CDR1 and CDR2: LGHNA and YSLEER. V was trimmed by 1 base and J by 4 bases, leaving 14 bases between them. CDR3 length equals 16 residues. Here the CDR3 reads CASSQVGGMGYNEQFF. Written as DNA, the CDR3 is TGCGCCAGCAGCCAAGTTGGCGGGATGGGGTACAATGAGCAGTTCTTC.

The J gene is TRBJ1-5, the V gene TRBV28; perhaps TRBD1 as D (6 bases). V was cut by 6 bases and J by 0 bases, with 18 bases left in between. The CDR3 has 17 residues. CDR1 MDHEN and CDR2 SYDVKM come from the germline V gene. The CDR3 spells CASSPGGGTYSNQPQHF. The CDR3 nucleotides read TGTGCCAGCAGCCCCGGGGGCGGGACCTATAGCAATCAGCCCCAGCATTTT.

The chain is built from TRBV9 and TRBJ2-1; D is undetermined. The CDR3 is 15 amino acids. With 1 base removed from V and 8 bases from J, the gap between germline ends came to 16 bases. Germline lookup yields CDR1 SGDLS and CDR2 YYNGEE. In DNA form, the CDR3 reads TGTGCCAGCAGCGTAAAAGGAGCTAGTTACGATGAGCAGTTCTTC. Its translation is CASSVKGASYDEQFF.